The 17 T cell receptor beta chains in this list originate from one sample, sequenced in a study of PD-1 blockade in classical Hodgkin lymphoma. Sequencing used immunoSEQ multiplex PCR; TCRdb keeps in-frame clones, though not all of them. The repertoire has 20,000 to 30,000 clones, roughly 80% of them found once; the top ten carry approximately 7.9%. Autologous stem cell transplantation was followed by relapse in every patient, and brentuximab vedotin exposure varied. The sequencing here drew on peripheral blood mononuclear cells (PBMCs), taken before the second cycle of nivolumab. The receptor source for this set is a human donor with classical Hodgkin lymphoma.

This chain links TRBV28 with TRBJ1-6, with D maybe TRBD1 (6 bases). Per the germline V gene, CDR1 is MDHEN and CDR2 is SYDVKM. Trimming took 5 bases from V and 5 from J, leaving 13 bases between them. The length of the CDR3 is 15 residues. The CDR3 nucleotides read TGTGCCAGCAGTCCGAACAGGGAGGATAATTCACCCCTCCACTTT. Encoded protein: CASSPNREDNSPLHF. The full variable domain, completed using reference TRBV28 and TRBJ1-6, is DVKVTQSSRYLVKRTGEKVFLECVQDMDHENMFWYRQDPGLGLRLIYFSYDVKMKEKGDIPEGYSVSREKKERFSLILESASTNQTSMYLCASSPNREDNSPLHFGNGTRLTVT.

The chain joins TRBV12-5 to TRBJ1-1; 7 bases map to TRBD1. The V gene end was trimmed by 6 bases and the J gene end by 6 bases; junction bases not matched to a gene: 4. The germline V gene has CDR1 LGHNT and CDR2 FRNRAP. The CDR3 extends over 12 amino acids. This CDR3 reads CASGFDRAEAFF. As DNA, the CDR3 is TGTGCTAGTGGCTTCGACAGGGCTGAAGCTTTCTTT.

V is TRBV6-1 and J is TRBJ1-2, with D possibly TRBD1 on 5 matching bases. Per germline, CDR1 MNHNS and CDR2 SASEGT. This CDR3 region has 14 residues. V lost 6 bases to trimming and J lost 10 bases, with 21 bases between them. The CDR3: CASSPDRAGRDYTF. For the CDR3, the DNA is TGTGCCAGCAGCCCAGATAGGGCAGGGAGAGACTACACCTTC.

The rearrangement links TRBV7-2 to TRBJ1-2; D is possibly TRBD1 (5 bases). This CDR3 is 13 amino acids long. The V end lost 4 bases, the J end lost 8 bases, and 14 bases lay between the germline ends. The germline gives CDR1 SGHTA, CDR2 FQGNSA. The CDR3 DNA is TGTGCCAGCAGCTCAGGGACCGCGAAAGGCTACACCTTC. Translation: CASSSGTAKGYTF.

The chain couples TRBV7-2 to TRBJ2-5; 15 positions match TRBD2. CDR1 and CDR2 from the germline V gene are SGHTA and FQGNSA. The CDR3 has 17 amino acids. The ends lost 5 bases at V and 5 bases at J; junction bases unmatched: 9. This CDR3 reads CASSRTSGGAVRETQYF. The CDR3 DNA sequence: TGTGCCAGCAGCAGGACTAGCGGGGGGGCCGTTCGGGAGACCCAGTACTTC.

The chain joins TRBV9 to TRBJ2-5; TRBD1 agrees at 8 bases. The J segment lost 6 bases and the V segment lost 0 bases, leaving 10 bases of the junction unmatched. CDR1 and CDR2 (germline): SGDLS, YYNGEE. The CDR3 covers 16 residues. CDR3 DNA: TGTGCCAGCAGCGTAGGTCTAACAGGGGGTATCCAGACCCAGTACTTC. Its protein product is CASSVGLTGGIQTQYF.

This rearrangement joins TRBV19 to TRBJ1-2; TRBD1 matches at 9 bases. CDR3 size: 14 residues. The germline gives CDR1 LNHDA, CDR2 SQIVND (reference sequence). With V trimmed by 7 bases and J by 3 bases, 6 bases remained unmatched. CDR3 sequence: CASIGWTGDYGYTF. Written as DNA, the CDR3 is TGTGCCAGTATCGGTTGGACAGGGGACTATGGCTACACCTTC.

V gene TRBV19 combines with J gene TRBJ2-7, with TRBD1 identical over 9 bases. With 5 bases clipped from V and 7 bases from J, the junction kept 6 bases outside the gene matches. This CDR3 spans 13 amino acids. Looked up from germline, CDR1 is LNHDA and CDR2 is SQIVND (reference sequence). In DNA form, the CDR3 reads TGTGCCAGTAGTGCACAGGGGGCGGGTGAGCAGTACTTC. It is translated as CASSAQGAGEQYF.

V is TRBV9 and J is TRBJ1-2, with 8 bases identical to TRBD1. The germline CDR1 and CDR2 sequences are SGDLS and YYNGEE. Unmatched junction bases numbered 13, after V lost 3 bases and J lost 3 bases. The CDR3 runs to 17 residues. As DNA, the CDR3 is TGTGCCAGCAGCGACGATCCCTACAGGGGGATTGACTATGGCTACACCTTC. The encoded protein is CASSDDPYRGIDYGYTF.

V and J are TRBV11-2 and TRBJ2-5, with D hard to call. Looked up from germline, CDR1 is SGHAT and CDR2 is FQNNGV. The germline V and J ends were trimmed by 5 bases and 1 base, with 17 bases remaining between them. The CDR3 runs 16 residues. Here the CDR3 DNA reads TGTGCCAGCAGCCCGAAAACGATTTTCCCCCAAGAGACCCAGTACTTC. Encoded protein: CASSPKTIFPQETQYF.

V and J are TRBV6-6 and TRBJ1-4; possible D gene TRBD1, 5 bases. The V gene's germline CDR1 is MNHNY and CDR2 SVGAGI (reference sequence). Trimming removed 5 bases at V and 7 bases at J, with 11 bases between. CDR3 length equals 13 residues. This CDR3 is CASSQGEPEKLFF. The CDR3 bases are TGTGCCAGCAGTCAGGGAGAACCTGAAAAACTGTTTTTT.

This chain connects TRBV4-1 to TRBJ2-5; TRBD1 matches at 8 bases. The V gene end was trimmed by 0 bases and the J gene end by 4 bases; junction bases not matched to a gene: 4. Germline CDR1 MGHRA, CDR2 YSYEKL. The CDR3 loop spans 15 amino acids. CDR3 in DNA: TGCGCCAGCAGCCAAGATGACAGGGGAAGAGAGACCCAGTACTTC. It encodes CASSQDDRGRETQYF.

CDR3 in DNA: TGTGCCTGGAGTGGATTTGGGGGAACCAGCCGCTACGAGCAGTACTTC. It translates to CAWSGFGGTSRYEQYF. The chain is built from TRBV30 and TRBJ2-7; the D call may be TRBD1 or TRBD2 (5 bases each). The CDR3 is 16 residues long. V was pared by 1 base and J by 3 bases, with 19 bases between. The V gene's germline CDR1 is GTSNPN and CDR2 SVGIG (reference sequence).

V usage is TRBV1 and J usage is TRBJ2-5; the table's D call, TRBD1, has no DNA check behind it. TRBV1 is designated a pseudogene. The CDR3 is made up of 18 amino acids. CDR3 amino acids: CTSSQVPGGRGKQETQYF. CDR3 in DNA: TGCACCAGCAGCCAAGTTCCAGGGGGCAGAGGGAAGCAAGAGACCCAGTACTTC.

The chain has TRBV11-1 and TRBJ2-2, with a tentative D call TRBD1 (6 bases). V lost 5 bases and J 5 bases, leaving 15 bases between the germline ends. The CDR3 extends over 15 amino acids. The V gene's germline CDR1 is SGHAT and CDR2 FQDESV (reference sequence). The CDR3 sequence: CASSIEQGGTGELFF. CDR3 DNA sequence: TGTGCCAGCAGCATCGAACAGGGTGGAACCGGGGAGCTGTTTTTT.

This clone is medium-sized (0.01 to 0.1%) by share. This chain links TRBV9 with TRBJ2-5, with 7 nucleotides matching TRBD2. J lost 0 bases, V lost 4 bases, and 6 bases had no gene match. This CDR3 contains 15 residues. CDR1 is SGDLS and CDR2 is YYNGEE in the germline V gene. The CDR3 bases are TGTGCCAGCAGCCCGGGGGGTAGCGACCAAGAGACCCAGTACTTC. This sequence encodes CASSPGGSDQETQYF.

The V gene is TRBV5-1, the J gene TRBJ2-1; 14 positions match TRBD2. The CDR3 sequence is 19 residues long. Looked up from germline, CDR1 is SGHRS and CDR2 is YFSETQ. V lost 4 bases to trimming and J lost 5 bases; unmatched junction nucleotides: 14. The CDR3 DNA is TGCGCCAGCAGCACCTCCGGGACTAGCGGGGGACCCGCCAACAATGAGCAGTTCTTC. Its translation: CASSTSGTSGGPANNEQFF.